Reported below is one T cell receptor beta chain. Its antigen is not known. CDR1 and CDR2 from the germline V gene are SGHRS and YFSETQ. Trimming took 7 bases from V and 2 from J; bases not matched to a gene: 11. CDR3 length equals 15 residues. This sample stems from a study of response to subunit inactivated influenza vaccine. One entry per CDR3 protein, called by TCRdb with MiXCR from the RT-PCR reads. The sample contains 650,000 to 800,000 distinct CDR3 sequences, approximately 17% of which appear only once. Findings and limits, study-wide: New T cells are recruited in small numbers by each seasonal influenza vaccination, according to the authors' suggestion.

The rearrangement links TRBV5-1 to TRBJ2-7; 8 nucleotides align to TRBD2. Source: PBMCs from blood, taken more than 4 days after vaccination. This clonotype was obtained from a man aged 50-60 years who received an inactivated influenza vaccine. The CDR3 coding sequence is TGCGCCAGCGGCCCGCGGGGGGCCTCTCCCTACGAGCAGTACTTC. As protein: CASGPRGASPYEQYF.